Each of the 29 T cell receptor beta chains below was sequenced from the same sample in a study of blood T cells in healthy people across ages. A second PCR of 7 to 11 cycles used a sample-barcoded 5' primer and a J-beta primer mix. In TCRdb, the 5' RACE reads were re-called with MiXCR into one record per CDR3 protein. The table records 760,000 or so distinct CDR3 sequences, roughly 25% of them present only once. This same sample was also taken into another study, of T cells of mothers and their children.

Sequencing input: blood. These receptors originate from a boy younger than 18 in good health.

V gene TRBV5-6 combines with J gene TRBJ2-4; TRBD1 matches at 9 bases. V shed 0 bases, J shed 4 bases, and the junction held 2 bases outside the gene matches. The germline gives CDR1 SGHDT, CDR2 YYEEEE. CDR3 length equals 15 residues. As DNA, the CDR3 is TGTGCCAGCAGCTTGGCCGGGACAGGGAAAAACATTCAGTACTTC. It encodes CASSLAGTGKNIQYF.

This clonotype was picked up a small number of times. V usage is TRBV28 and J usage is TRBJ2-5; D is ambiguous. The DNA end favors TRBJ2-7, so the J call may be wrong. CDR3 length: 12 amino acids. Germline values: CDR1 MDHEN, CDR2 SYDVKM. In nucleotides, the CDR3 is TGTGCCAGCAGTCCCGGATACTACGAGCAGTACTTC. Protein sequence: CASSPGYYEQYF.

The V and J genes are TRBV5-1 and TRBJ2-5; D is possibly TRBD1 (5 bases). The J call may be faulty, since TRBJ2-7 better matches the DNA end. The germline CDR1 and CDR2 sequences are SGHRS and YFSETQ. The CDR3 sequence is 13 residues long. The CDR3 sequence: CASSPKGDYEQYF. The CDR3 DNA sequence: TGCGCCAGCAGCCCGAAAGGGGACTACGAGCAGTACTTC.

This clonotype appeared a few times. The CDR3 here is CASSLAVGRRSTDTQYF. The CDR3 DNA reads TGTGCCAGCAGCTTAGCGGTGGGTAGACGGTCTACAGATACGCAGTATTTT. The rearrangement joins TRBV7-9 to TRBJ2-3; D gene uncertain. This CDR3 is built from 17 residues. V was cut by 0 bases and J by 3 bases, with 16 bases left in between. Germline CDR1 and CDR2: SEHNR and FQNEAQ (reference sequence).

This chain's CDR3 is CASSPGVDYGYTF. CDR3 coding DNA: TGTGCCAGCTCACCGGGAGTAGACTATGGCTACACCTTC. This sequence joins TRBV18 and TRBJ1-2; no firm D call. There are 13 residues in the CDR3. From germline, CDR1 is KGHSH and CDR2 LQKENI. The germline V and J ends were trimmed by 3 bases and 3 bases, with 8 bases remaining between them.

The chain employs TRBV6-1 and TRBJ2-5; D perhaps matches TRBD2 (5 bases). Germline CDR1 reads MNHNS; CDR2 reads SASEGT. V shed 8 bases and J shed 2 bases, with 21 bases lying between them. The CDR3 is 16 residues long. The CDR3 region has the DNA TGTGCCAGCGCGTACGATAGCGCGATGCCACAAGAGACCCAGTACTTC. It yields the protein CASAYDSAMPQETQYF.

This chain links TRBV19 with TRBJ2-1; the D is unclear. Germline V gene data show CDR1 as LNHDA and CDR2 as SQIVND (reference sequence). This CDR3 is 15 amino acids long. Between the trimmed V and J ends, which lost 4 bases and 7 bases, there was a span of 17 bases. CDR3 sequence reads: CASSTRSNPRNEQFF. CDR3 bases: TGTGCCAGTAGTACCCGATCGAACCCCAGGAATGAGCAGTTCTTC.

This clonotype was observed a handful of times. This chain joins TRBV29-1 and TRBJ1-4, with 7 bases fitting TRBD1. CDR1 is SQVTM and CDR2 is ANQGSEA in the germline V gene. The CDR3 has 15 residues. V was pared by 7 bases and J by 8 bases, with 16 bases of the junction left unmatched. The CDR3 loop is CSAVLAGDSSEKLFF. DNA of the CDR3: TGCAGCGCTGTTCTCGCGGGGGACAGTTCCGAAAAACTGTTTTTT.

This rearrangement joins TRBV4-1 to TRBJ2-3, with 9 bases aligning to TRBD2. The CDR3 has 16 residues. Germline CDR1 MGHRA, CDR2 YSYEKL. V dropped 0 bases and J dropped 2; count of bases not matched to a gene: 3. This chain's CDR3 is CASSQDGGLATDTQYF. CDR3 sequence (DNA): TGCGCCAGCAGCCAAGATGGGGGACTAGCCACAGATACGCAGTATTTT.

The gene calls are TRBV7-9 and TRBJ2-1, with no clear D. Trimming took off 0 bases at V and 7 bases at J, with 13 bases between the two ends. Per the germline V gene, CDR1 is SEHNR and CDR2 is FQNEAQ (reference sequence). This CDR3 contains 15 residues. CDR3 residues: CASSLAPGLVNEQFF. The CDR3 DNA is TGTGCCAGCAGCTTAGCTCCGGGCCTCGTGAATGAGCAGTTCTTC.

The gene calls are TRBV19 and TRBJ1-4, with D uncertain. Trimming shortened V by 6 bases and J by 4 bases, and 12 bases separated the two germline ends. Germline V CDR1 and CDR2: LNHDA, SQIVND (reference sequence). The CDR3 extends over 14 amino acids. CDR3 sequence: CASSERRDNEKLFF. Here the CDR3 DNA reads TGTGCCAGTAGCGAAAGGCGGGATAATGAAAAACTGTTTTTT.

The V and J genes are TRBV6-6 and TRBJ2-7, with a possible D match to TRBD1 (5 bases). V lost 7 bases, J lost 1 base, and 11 bases lay in between. The CDR3 totals 13 residues. Germline CDR1 is MNHNY and CDR2 is SVGAGI (reference sequence). CDR3 amino acids: CASTDSRSYEQYF. DNA of the CDR3: TGTGCCAGCACCGACAGCCGGTCCTACGAGCAGTACTTC.

This chain links TRBV6-2 or TRBV6-3 with TRBJ2-7; D gene ambiguous. V gave up 7 bases and J gave up 1 base, with 11 bases separating them. The CDR3 has 13 amino acids. Germline-derived CDR1 and CDR2 are MNHEY and SVGEGT. The CDR3 loop is CASKREESYEQYF. The CDR3 DNA reads as TGTGCCAGCAAACGCGAGGAATCCTACGAGCAGTACTTC.

This clonotype appeared many times. Here the CDR3 reads CASSPLSGSSYNEQFF. Written as DNA, the CDR3 is TGTGCCAGCAGCCCCCTCAGCGGGAGTTCATACAATGAGCAGTTCTTC. The V and J genes are TRBV7-2 and TRBJ2-1; 8 nucleotides agree with TRBD2. This CDR3 is 16 amino acids long. Germline V gene data show CDR1 as SGHTA and CDR2 as FQGNSA. The trim removed 5 bases at V and 4 bases at J, leaving 10 bases unmatched.

In its sample, this clonotype was seen a few times. This rearrangement joins TRBV5-1 to TRBJ2-4; 9 bases align to TRBD1. CDR1 is SGHRS and CDR2 is YFSETQ in the germline V gene. The J segment lost 2 bases and the V segment lost 0 bases, leaving 3 bases of the junction unmatched. This CDR3 comprises 16 residues. The CDR3 region is CASSLAQGASKNIQYF. CDR3 bases: TGCGCCAGCAGCTTGGCACAGGGGGCTTCCAAAAACATTCAGTACTTC.

The chain joins TRBV6-1 to TRBJ2-7, with D perhaps being TRBD1 or TRBD2 (5 bases each). The germline V and J ends were trimmed by 6 bases and 2 bases, with 14 bases remaining between them. The CDR3 consists of 14 residues. Germline assignment: CDR1 MNHNS and CDR2 SASEGT. The DNA of the CDR3 is TGTGCCAGCAGCTGGGACGACGGCCCCTACGAGCAGTACTTC. This encodes CASSWDDGPYEQYF.

This clonotype was seen a few times. This rearrangement joins TRBV7-9 to TRBJ2-2; D unclear. The ends were cut back, 2 bases at V and 7 bases at J, with 11 bases in the middle. The CDR3 sequence is 14 residues long. Germline assignment: CDR1 SEHNR and CDR2 FQNEAQ (reference sequence). As DNA, the CDR3 is TGTGCCAGCAGCTTATCACGTGGGGACGGGGAGCTGTTTTTT. Translating it yields CASSLSRGDGELFF.

This clonotype was observed a few times. The chain recombines TRBV15 with TRBJ1-5; D gene uncertain. CDR1 is LNHNV, CDR2 YYDKDF, per germline (reference sequence). The CDR3 spans 13 residues. The V end was cut by 0 bases, the J end by 3 bases, with 3 bases between. The CDR3 region has the DNA TGTGCCACCAGCAGAGAATACAATCAGCCCCAGCATTTT. Translation: CATSREYNQPQHF.

This chain links TRBV7-2 with TRBJ2-1; 12 positions agree with TRBD2. The end of the DNA aligns better with TRBJ2-7, so the J call may be wrong. Per the germline V gene, CDR1 is SGHTA and CDR2 is FQGNSA. The length of the CDR3 is 15 residues. Written as DNA, the CDR3 is TGTGCCAGCAGCTCTATGACTAGCGGGAGCTACGAGCAGTACTTC. It specifies CASSSMTSGSYEQYF.

In the case of this clonotype: At one boundary the junction diverges from the germline segment, which might be a read error. The chain has TRBV5-1 and TRBJ2-5; a possible D gene is TRBD2 (6 bases). CDR1 is SGHRS and CDR2 is YFSETQ in the germline V gene. The CDR3 runs 15 residues. The DNA of the CDR3 is TGCGCCAGCAGCTTGGACTCCCCGGGACTTAAAGAGCAGCACTTC. It specifies CASSLDSPGLKEQHF.

The CDR3: CASSQETIWSREGPETQYF. In DNA, the CDR3 is TGTGCCAGCAGCCAAGAGACTATTTGGAGTCGGGAGGGCCCAGAGACCCAGTACTTC. This chain links TRBV3-1 with TRBJ2-5; TRBD2 aligns across 8 bases. This CDR3 has 19 amino acids. J lost 4 bases, V lost 0 bases, and 16 bases had no gene match. Germline assignment: CDR1 LGHDT and CDR2 YNNKEL (reference sequence).

In its sample, this clonotype was seen a few times. Here the CDR3 DNA reads TGTGCCAGCAGTCGACCGATCGACGGGACGGCTAGCACAGATACGCAGTATTTT. Translation gives CASSRPIDGTASTDTQYF. The chain employs TRBV27 and TRBJ2-3, with D perhaps assigned TRBD1 or TRBD2 (5 bases each). In germline, CDR1 is MNHEY, CDR2 SMNVEV (reference sequence). Trimming took off 5 bases at V and 0 bases at J, with 21 bases between the two ends. This CDR3 spans 18 amino acids.

This clonotype has a handful of counts. This chain links TRBV18 with TRBJ1-2, with D tentatively TRBD1 (6 bases). CDR3 size: 15 residues. V lost 1 base and J 0 bases, leaving 9 bases between the germline ends. Germline CDR1 KGHSH, CDR2 LQKENI. The CDR3 DNA is TGTGCCAGCTCACCACAGGACAGCGCTAACTATGGCTACACCTTC. It specifies CASSPQDSANYGYTF.

The gene calls are TRBV7-3 and TRBJ2-1; 9 bases align to TRBD2. V was pared by 5 bases and J by 5 bases, with 16 bases of the junction left unmatched. The CDR3 is 18 residues long. CDR1 is SGHTA, CDR2 FQGTGA, per germline. CDR3 region: CASSLLGGGGRANNEQFF. CDR3 in DNA: TGTGCCAGCAGCCTCTTAGGCGGGGGCGGGAGGGCCAACAATGAGCAGTTCTTC.

A few counts support this clonotype. The chain couples TRBV9 to TRBJ2-5, with no clear D. This CDR3 comprises 14 residues. V shed 0 bases and J shed 0 bases, with 6 bases lying between them. Germline CDR1 and CDR2: SGDLS and YYNGEE. The CDR3 sequence: CASSVDSDQETQYF. CDR3 coding DNA: TGTGCCAGCAGCGTAGACAGCGACCAAGAGACCCAGTACTTC.

This clonotype was counted a few times. This chain uses TRBV9 with TRBJ2-6; D unresolved. The V end lost 4 bases, the J end lost 0 bases, and 8 bases lay between the germline ends. The germline V gene encodes CDR1 SGDLS and CDR2 YYNGEE. This CDR3 is built from 15 residues. The CDR3 region has the DNA TGTGCCAGCAGCTCACACGCCTCTGGGGCCAACGTCCTGACTTTC. This codes for CASSSHASGANVLTF.

This rearrangement joins TRBV4-2 to TRBJ1-1, with TRBD1 matching over 8 bases. Germline lookup yields CDR1 LGHNA and CDR2 YNFKEQ. This CDR3 has 14 amino acids. V dropped 1 base and J dropped 10; count of bases not matched to a gene: 8. The CDR3 DNA is TGTGCCAGCAGCCAAGTGGGACAGGCCCATGGAGCTTTCTTT. Its translation is CASSQVGQAHGAFF.

This clonotype was counted between two and nine times. The V call is TRBV19, the J call TRBJ1-5, with TRBD1 as a possible D gene (5 bases). Germline V CDR1 and CDR2: LNHDA, SQIVND (reference sequence). This CDR3 comprises 16 residues. V lost 7 bases to trimming and J lost 0 bases, with 16 bases between them. Here the CDR3 reads CASTPGPNYSNQPQHF. The CDR3 nucleotides read TGTGCCAGTACTCCGGGGCCCAATTATAGCAATCAGCCCCAGCATTTT.

The J gene is TRBJ2-1, the V gene TRBV7-2; D gene uncertain. CDR1 and CDR2 from the germline V gene are SGHTA and FQGNSA. This CDR3 spans 11 amino acids. The V and J ends lost 5 bases and 10 bases respectively, with 9 bases between them. DNA of the CDR3: TGTGCCAGCAGCGACCTTGGGGAGCAGTTCTTC. Translation gives CASSDLGEQFF.